These 14 T cell receptor beta chains share one sample of origin, sequenced in a study of T cells in Graves' hyperthyroidism and ophthalmopathy. TCR beta CDR3 region amplification was performed from RNA transcripts. The primer set for the first-round RT-PCR of the TCR CDR3 was HTBI. TCRdb processed the multiplex PCR reads anew with MiXCR; each CDR3 protein has one entry. Of about 180,000 distinct CDR3 sequences listed, about a tenth were seen once; the top ten hold around 20%. Sequencing input: blood. The receptors here all came from a woman younger than 35 with Graves' hyperthyroidism that later progressed to Graves' ophthalmopathy.

Turning to this clonotype: A much larger clone lies a single base off, so this may be a read error. The CDR3 DNA sequence: TGCAGTGCTAGAGAGCGGGATCAAACTTTCTTT. It specifies CSARERDQTFF. The rearrangement links TRBV20-1 to TRBJ1-1; the D is unclear. V lost 0 bases and J 12 bases, leaving 11 bases between the germline ends. The CDR3 length is 11 residues. CDR1 DFQATT and CDR2 SNEGSKA come from the germline V gene (reference sequence).

This clonotype was observed many times. The CDR3 sequence: CSVGTANYGYTF. Here the CDR3 DNA reads TGCAGCGTTGGGACAGCAAACTATGGCTACACCTTC. The rearrangement uses TRBV29-1 and TRBJ1-2, with D possibly being TRBD1 (6 bases). The germline CDR1 and CDR2 sequences are SQVTM and ANQGSEA. CDR3 length equals 12 residues. V was cut by 4 bases and J by 2 bases, with 8 bases left in between.

This clonotype came up many times. The CDR3 coding sequence is TGTGCCAGCAGTTTGCTAGCGGGGGGCCTATCCTACGAGCAGTACTTC. Protein: CASSLLAGGLSYEQYF. The genes are TRBV28 and TRBJ2-7; 11 bases map to TRBD2. V shed 3 bases, J shed 1 base, and the junction held 5 bases outside the gene matches. The CDR3 extends over 16 amino acids. Looked up from germline, CDR1 is MDHEN and CDR2 is SYDVKM.

This clonotype showed up many times. The chain has TRBV30 and TRBJ1-1; possibly TRBD1 for D (5 bases). Germline V CDR1 and CDR2: GTSNPN, SVGIG (reference sequence). V lost 7 bases and J lost 5, with 29 bases in between. The length of the CDR3 is 17 residues. This CDR3 reads CASSLDSPERLKTEAFF. The CDR3 DNA reads as TGTGCCTCTTCCCTCGACAGTCCGGAGCGCCTTAAGACTGAAGCTTTCTTT.

Worth noting for this clonotype: The junction and the germline gene differ at one end; a read error may be behind it. The chain recombines TRBV15 with TRBJ2-5; tentatively, D is TRBD2 (5 bases). Germline V gene data show CDR1 as LNHNV and CDR2 as YYDKDF (reference sequence). The CDR3 covers 14 residues. DNA of the CDR3: TGTGCCACCAGCAGTGGAATAGCGCAAGCGACCCAGTACTTC. It codes for CATSSGIAQATQYF.

This clonotype was observed a few times. The chain couples TRBV4-2 to TRBJ2-7; D remains unclear. Germline V gives CDR1 LGHNA, CDR2 YNFKEQ. The CDR3 is 14 amino acids. Trimming shortened V by 0 bases and J by 3 bases, and 9 bases separated the two germline ends. The CDR3 sequence is CASSQEYRYYEQYF. CDR3 nucleotides: TGTGCCAGCAGCCAAGAATACCGATACTACGAGCAGTACTTC.

The chain couples TRBV4-1 to TRBJ1-4; D is perhaps TRBD1 (6 bases). Trimming stripped 6 bases from V and 3 bases from J, with 23 bases between. CDR1 MGHRA and CDR2 YSYEKL come from the germline V gene. The CDR3 length is 18 residues. CDR3 nucleotide sequence: TGCGCCAGCAGTATATTTTGGACAGAGGGGACGGCTAATGAAAAACTGTTTTTT. Encoded protein: CASSIFWTEGTANEKLFF.

The chain recombines TRBV20-1 with TRBJ2-3, with 8 nucleotides matching TRBD2. The CDR3 contains 16 residues. Trimming at V came to 1 base and at J to 6 bases, leaving 12 bases not matched to a gene. The germline V gene encodes CDR1 DFQATT and CDR2 SNEGSKA (reference sequence). The CDR3: CSARVPGLVIGDTQYF. CDR3 nucleotides: TGCAGTGCTAGAGTTCCGGGACTAGTGATTGGGGATACGCAGTATTTT.

This clonotype was observed a few times. This chain links TRBV5-1 with TRBJ2-4, with 11 bases aligning to TRBD2. This CDR3 is 16 amino acids long. With 4 bases clipped from V and 0 bases from J, the junction kept 3 bases outside the gene matches. The V gene's germline CDR1 is SGHRS and CDR2 YFSETQ. The CDR3 coding sequence is TGCGCCAGCAGCACTAGCGGGAGTATAGCCAAAAACATTCAGTACTTC. This gives the protein CASSTSGSIAKNIQYF.

This clonotype was counted a few times. The gene calls are TRBV9 and TRBJ1-1; the match to TRBD1 covers 12 bases. This CDR3 spans 18 amino acids. The germline CDR1 and CDR2 sequences are SGDLS and YYNGEE. Trimming took 3 bases from V and 0 from J; bases not matched to a gene: 9. CDR3 DNA sequence: TGTGCCAGCAGCGACCTTGCGGGACAGGGGGCACTGAACACTGAAGCTTTCTTT. This sequence encodes CASSDLAGQGALNTEAFF.

In this sample, this clonotype turned up many times. V is TRBV11-3 and J is TRBJ2-7; perhaps TRBD2 as D (6 bases). This CDR3 region has 14 residues. Trimming took 2 bases from V and 6 from J, leaving 14 bases between them. Germline V gene data show CDR1 as SGHNT and CDR2 as YENEEA. The CDR3 nucleotides read TGTGCCAGCAGCTTAAAGGAGGGGAGAGGCGAGCAGTACTTC. Translation: CASSLKEGRGEQYF.

This clonotype was counted many times. The V and J genes are TRBV20-1 and TRBJ1-1; a weak D match, TRBD1 (5 bases). V lost 3 bases to trimming and J lost 6 bases, with 8 bases between them. This CDR3 spans 11 amino acids. Looked up from germline, CDR1 is DFQATT and CDR2 is SNEGSKA (reference sequence). In DNA, the CDR3 is TGCAGTGCTAGGACAGTCCCTGAAGCTTTCTTT. As protein: CSARTVPEAFF.

This clonotype was recorded many times. The chain couples TRBV20-1 to TRBJ1-6; 9 bases line up with TRBD1. V trimming: 3 bases; J trimming: 7 bases; junction bases outside the gene matches: 4. The germline V gene has CDR1 DFQATT and CDR2 SNEGSKA (reference sequence). This CDR3 comprises 14 residues. For the CDR3, the DNA is TGCAGTGCTAGGGGGACAGGGCCCAATTCACCCCTCCACTTT. The encoded protein is CSARGTGPNSPLHF.

This clonotype has at least ten counts. This chain connects TRBV3-1 to TRBJ1-1; D unresolved. The CDR3 is 19 residues long. CDR1 is LGHDT and CDR2 is YNNKEL in the germline V gene (reference sequence). Trimming took off 7 bases at V and 0 bases at J, with 27 bases between the two ends. The CDR3, as DNA: TGTGCCAGCAACCCTACCCTTTTACAGAGTAGGGCAATGAACACTGAAGCTTTCTTT. Translated, it gives CASNPTLLQSRAMNTEAFF.